This TCR beta chain emerged from a study of T cell responses to AZD1222 COVID-19 vaccine. Sequencing used immunoSEQ multiplex PCR; TCRdb keeps in-frame clones, though not all of them. The sample yields some 130,000 clones, approximately 93% seen once. Trimming left V 5 bases short and J 4 bases short, with 21 bases between. CDR1 SGHTA and CDR2 FQGNSA come from the germline V gene. This CDR3 is built from 16 residues. This clone has a single count. The antigen is undetermined. Study findings and constraints: Dominant CD4 TCR responses targeted spike regions 160-218 and 743-854. Of the AZD1222 recipients, only 5 to 7 were seropositive at baseline.

V gene TRBV7-2 combines with J gene TRBJ2-7; D call uncertain. This clonotype was obtained from an adult in good health. Sample: peripheral blood, taken on day 0 of AZD1222 vaccination. The CDR3 DNA sequence: TGTGCCAGCAGCCCCAAATGGGGTAGTGTGGGATACGAGCAGTACTTC. As protein: CASSPKWGSVGYEQYF.